The clone carrying this T cell receptor (beta chain) was counted once. What it binds is unknown. This entry comes from a study of immune evolution from preneoplasia to lung adenocarcinoma. Study observations and caveats: Normal lung had the highest top T cell clone frequencies. Clonality was highest in normal lung, lower in later-stage lesions apparently.

Produced via immunoSEQ multiplex PCR; TCRdb's table is partial and in-frame only. The sample has around 2,900 clones, approximately 90% seen once. The CDR3 runs to 14 residues. V lost 5 bases, J lost 8 bases, and 16 bases lay in between. Looked up from germline, CDR1 is PRHDT and CDR2 is FYEKMQ (reference sequence). Resections took place in Japan or China from about 2014 to 2018. H&E slides confirmed each diagnosis, reviewed by two pathologists independently. Sequencing used FFPE adjacent normal lung tissue. The origin of this receptor is a person aged 60-79 years with lung adenocarcinoma. The chain carries TRBV13 and TRBJ2-1, with a possible D match to TRBD2 (5 bases). CDR3 nucleotide sequence: TGTGCCAGCAGCCCCCTGAGGGAGATCGATGAGCAGTTCTTC. This sequence encodes CASSPLREIDEQFF.